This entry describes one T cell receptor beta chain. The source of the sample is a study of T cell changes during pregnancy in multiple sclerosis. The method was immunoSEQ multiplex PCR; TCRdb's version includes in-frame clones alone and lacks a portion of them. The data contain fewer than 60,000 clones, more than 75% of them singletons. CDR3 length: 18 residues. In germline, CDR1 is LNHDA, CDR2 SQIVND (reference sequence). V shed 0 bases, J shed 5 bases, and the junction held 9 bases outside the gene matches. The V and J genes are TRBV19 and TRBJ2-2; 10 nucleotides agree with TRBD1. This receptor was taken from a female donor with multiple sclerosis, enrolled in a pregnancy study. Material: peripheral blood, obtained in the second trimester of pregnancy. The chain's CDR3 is CASSIDLSGTGVTGELFF. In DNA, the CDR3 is TGTGCCAGTAGTATAGATCTCTCCGGGACAGGGGTTACCGGGGAGCTGTTTTTT.